The text below deals with one T cell receptor beta chain. Its antigen is undetermined. This specimen comes from a study of T cells after yellow fever vaccination. As for the study in general: Preparation used SMART-Seq v4 Ultra Low Input for the low-cell-number fractions.

CDR3 length equals 14 residues. V was pared by 2 bases and J by 7 bases, with 13 bases between. Germline V gene data show CDR1 as MNHEY and CDR2 as SVGAGI. One entry per CDR3 protein, called by TCRdb with MiXCR from the 5' RACE reads. Here the sample spans hundreds of thousands of distinct CDR3 sequences, roughly a sixth being singletons. Overall study results and limits: The secondary response peaked faster, at day 5 versus 15, but was weaker. In post-booster samples, most primary-vaccination clones reappeared (roughly 96% CD4, 88% CD8). The bulk population could contribute abundant contaminating clonotypes to FACS-sorted repertoires.

This receptor was obtained from a man younger than 35 who received the YFV17D yellow fever vaccine. The V gene is TRBV6-5, the J gene TRBJ2-3, with D possibly being TRBD2 (8 bases). Here the sequenced sample was PBMCs, taken before the yellow fever booster vaccination. The CDR3 DNA reads as TGTGCCAGCAGTTACCGGGAGGGGGCCTATACGCAGTATTTT. As protein: CASSYREGAYTQYF.